One sample yielded the 8 T cell receptor beta chains listed below, sequenced in a study of T cell repertoires in cytomegalovirus infection. TCRdb reprocessed the reads via MiXCR and lists one record per CDR3 protein. Among 450,000 to 600,000 distinct CDR3 sequences listed, approximately 11% were seen once. The specimen was PBMCs. The receptor source for this set is a human donor in good health (CMV status not recorded). Some clones in this sample may be carry-over from other donors' samples.

There are many counts of this clonotype. Here the CDR3 omits its conserved ending phenylalanine or tryptophan, so a read error is the likely source. The limits of the CDR3 on the DNA are not certain, so only TCRdb's listed CDR3 is given. The J gene is TRBJ2-5, the V gene TRBV2. The CDR3 contains 10 residues when both ends are counted. Germline V lookup: CDR1 SNHLY, CDR2 FYNNEI. Here the CDR3 reads CASSPSAGVI.

This clonotype was detected ten times or more. CDR3 nucleotide sequence: TGTGCCAGCAGCTTGAGGACGATCTCCTATAATTCACCCCTCCACTTT. It codes for CASSLRTISYNSPLHF. The chain employs TRBV7-9 and TRBJ1-6, with D uncertain. Germline V gene sequence: CDR1 SEHNR, CDR2 FQNEAQ (reference sequence). This CDR3 contains 16 residues. V lost 3 bases, J lost 0 bases, and 9 bases lay in between.

This clonotype has ten or more counts. The rearrangement joins TRBV27 to TRBJ2-2; D is unclear. With 0 bases removed from V and 5 bases from J, the gap between germline ends came to 4 bases. The CDR3 extends over 13 amino acids. Germline-derived CDR1 and CDR2 are MNHEY and SMNVEV (reference sequence). The CDR3 DNA follows: TGTGCCAGCAGTTTATCAAAGACCGGGGAGCTGTTTTTT. Amino acids: CASSLSKTGELFF.

There are a few counts of this clonotype. This sequence joins TRBV5-1 and TRBJ2-1; 10 bases map to TRBD1. The length of the CDR3 is 17 residues. The germline CDR1 and CDR2 sequences are SGHRS and YFSETQ. V gave up 3 bases and J gave up 5 bases; unmatched junction bases: 11. For the CDR3, the DNA is TGCGCCAGCAGCTGGTGGACAGGGGGTTTGACACACAATGAGCAGTTCTTC. This encodes CASSWWTGGLTHNEQFF.

This clonotype was found many times. Just one base apart from a much larger clone, this may be a read error. This sequence joins TRBV7-2 and TRBJ1-2; no clear D. Germline CDR1 SGHTA, CDR2 FQGNSA. This CDR3 is 14 amino acids long. V dropped 1 base and J dropped 1 base, with 7 bases sitting between them. DNA of the CDR3: TGTGCCAGCAGCTTAGAAGGGTTTAACTATGGCTACACCTTC. Its protein is CASSLEGFNYGYTF.

The chain uses TRBV3-1 and TRBJ2-2, with a possible D match to TRBD1 (6 bases). V gave up 0 bases and J gave up 2 bases, with 19 bases separating them. The germline V gene encodes CDR1 LGHDT and CDR2 YNNKEL (reference sequence). The CDR3 extends over 19 amino acids. The CDR3 DNA sequence: TGTGCCAGCAGCCAAGATTGGGCAACAGGGCCCGCTAACACCGGGGAGCTGTTTTTT. It codes for CASSQDWATGPANTGELFF.

This clonotype was recorded many times. The V gene is TRBV4-1, the J gene TRBJ2-7; D call uncertain. The CDR3 sequence is 13 residues long. Trimming shortened V by 0 bases and J by 3 bases, and 6 bases separated the two germline ends. Germline CDR1 reads MGHRA; CDR2 reads YSYEKL. CDR3 sequence: CASSQDSVYEQYF. DNA of the CDR3: TGCGCCAGCAGCCAAGACTCGGTCTACGAGCAGTACTTC.

In this sample, this clonotype turned up many times. The chain combines TRBV2 with TRBJ2-2; D is possibly TRBD2 (6 bases). Germline loops: CDR1 SNHLY, CDR2 FYNNEI. V dropped 4 bases and J dropped 1 base, with 10 bases sitting between them. This CDR3 contains 15 residues. The CDR3 spells CASSVLAQNTGELFF. CDR3 DNA sequence: TGTGCCAGCAGTGTCCTAGCGCAGAACACCGGGGAGCTGTTTTTT.